This TCR beta chain was identified during a study of neurological immune-mediated disorders. Study conclusions and caveats: None of the CDR3 amino acid sequences in expanded clones turned up in more than one subject, which points to private repertoires in all groups. Expansion of TCR clones was greatest in HTLV-1-associated myelopathy and smallest in multiple sclerosis, where it fell below that of healthy controls.

2 million PBMCs stored at -80 C were the source of the unsorted libraries. The making of cDNA relied on 5'RACE with 10-nucleotide random UMIs. TCRdb independently ran MiXCR on the 5' RACE reads; one entry per CDR3 protein. The sample lists 40,000 to 50,000 distinct CDR3 sequences; approximately 10% were seen once. This clonotype appeared many times. Its specificity is unknown. CDR3 length equals 13 residues. Between the trimmed V and J ends, which lost 5 bases and 5 bases, there was a span of 11 bases. Germline-derived CDR1 and CDR2 are MNHEY and SVGAGI. What was sequenced was PBMCs. The TCR was taken from a woman in her thirties or forties with HTLV-1-associated myelopathy (HAM/TSP). The V and J genes are TRBV6-5 and TRBJ2-3; D might be TRBD1 (6 bases). The DNA for the CDR3 is TGTGCCAGCAGTATGGGACACTTAGATACGCAGTATTTT. It yields the protein CASSMGHLDTQYF.